The 17 T cell receptor beta chains below were found in one sample sequenced in a study of long-term antiretroviral therapy in people with HIV. immunoSEQ v3.0 was run at survey level. TCRdb's copy holds only in-frame clones and misses some; the assay was immunoSEQ multiplex PCR. The sample yields around 13,000 clones, approximately 80% seen once. This specimen was unsorted PBMCs, taken 3.2 years before starting antiretroviral therapy. Receptors were obtained from a middle-aged man with HIV.

V gene TRBV7-9 combines with J gene TRBJ1-1; D is perhaps TRBD1 (5 bases). With 5 bases removed from V and 7 bases from J, the gap between germline ends came to 17 bases. Per the germline V gene, CDR1 is SEHNR and CDR2 is FQNEAQ (reference sequence). The CDR3 contains 14 residues. CDR3 sequence (DNA): TGTGCCAGCAGCCCCCTGGGAGACAGCTTTGAAGCTTTCTTT. Translation gives CASSPLGDSFEAFF.

This clone was detected a few times. The chain uses TRBV5-1 and TRBJ2-6, with TRBD1 as a possible D gene (5 bases). From germline, CDR1 is SGHRS and CDR2 YFSETQ. V gave up 4 bases and J gave up 2 bases, with 10 bases separating them. This CDR3 has 15 residues. The CDR3 bases are TGCGCCAGCAGCCCCCAGGGTACTGGGGCCAACGTCCTGACTTTC. Protein product: CASSPQGTGANVLTF. Full variable domain (missing parts from reference TRBV5-1 and TRBJ2-6): KAGVTQTPRYLIKTRGQQVTLSCSPISGHRSVSWYQQTPGQGLQFLFEYFSETQRNKGNFPGRFSGRQFSNSRSEMNVSTLELGDSALYLCASSPQGTGANVLTFGAGSRLTVL.

The chain joins TRBV2 to TRBJ1-5, with 10 bases that match TRBD1. V trimming: 6 bases; J trimming: 6 bases; junction bases outside the gene matches: 5. Germline lookup yields CDR1 SNHLY and CDR2 FYNNEI. There are 14 residues in the CDR3. CDR3 nucleotide sequence: TGTGCCAGCAGCGAGACAGGGGGCAGTCAGCCCCAGCATTTT. This gives the protein CASSETGGSQPQHF.

This rearrangement joins TRBV10-3 to TRBJ1-4, with D unresolved. Germline V gene lookup returns CDR1 ENHRY and CDR2 SYGVKD. The CDR3 has 13 amino acids. The V gene lost 5 bases and the J gene lost 0 bases, with 4 bases spanning the gap. The CDR3 region is CAISKATNEKLFF. The CDR3 DNA reads TGTGCCATCAGTAAAGCAACTAATGAAAAACTGTTTTTT.

V gene TRBV9 combines with J gene TRBJ2-7; D is unresolved. This CDR3 spans 14 amino acids. Germline CDR1 SGDLS, CDR2 YYNGEE. V gave up 0 bases and J gave up 0 bases, with 7 bases separating them. The DNA for the CDR3 is TGTGCCAGCAGCGTAGACCCGAGCTCCTACGAGCAGTACTTC. Its protein is CASSVDPSSYEQYF. Full variable domain (outside the CDR3, taken from reference TRBV9 and TRBJ2-7): DSGVTQTPKHLITATGQRVTLRCSPRSGDLSVYWYQQSLDQGLQFLIQYYNGEERAKGNILERFSAQQFPDLHSELNLSSLELGDSALYFCASSVDPSSYEQYFGPGTRLTVT.

V gene TRBV12-5 combines with J gene TRBJ1-2; D is unclear. This CDR3 region has 13 residues. Germline V lookup: CDR1 LGHNT, CDR2 FRNRAP. Trimming shortened V by 6 bases and J by 4 bases, and 12 bases separated the two germline ends. CDR3 nucleotide sequence: TGTGCTAGTGGCCATACAAGTGCCTATGGCTACACCTTC. This encodes CASGHTSAYGYTF. The whole variable domain, filled in from reference TRBV12-5 and TRBJ1-2, reads DARVTQTPRHKVTEMGQEVTMRCQPILGHNTVFWYRQTMMQGLELLAYFRNRAPLDDSGMPKDRFSAEMPDATLATLKIQPSEPRDSAVYFCASGHTSAYGYTFGSGTRLTVV.

The chain uses TRBV5-4 and TRBJ2-1; no reliable D call. CDR1 is SGHNT, CDR2 YYREEE, per germline (reference sequence). This CDR3 has 16 residues. The V and J ends lost 0 bases and 5 bases respectively, with 15 bases between them. The CDR3 region has the DNA TGTGCCAGCAGCTTGGGTGGCGGACCCACTCACAATGAGCAGTTCTTC. Encoded protein: CASSLGGGPTHNEQFF.

The rearrangement joins TRBV11-2 to TRBJ2-1; 8 bases line up with TRBD1. The CDR3 length is 17 residues. Germline values: CDR1 SGHAT, CDR2 FQNNGV. J gave up 0 bases and V 1 base, and 5 bases lay outside the gene matches. The CDR3 nucleotides read TGTGCCAGCAGCTTAGTTCGTCAGGGGGCCTCCTACAATGAGCAGTTCTTC. Protein: CASSLVRQGASYNEQFF. The complete variable domain, with remaining parts taken from reference TRBV11-2 and TRBJ2-1, reads EAGVAQSPRYKIIEKRQSVAFWCNPISGHATLYWYQQILGQGPKLLIQFQNNGVVDDSQLPKDRFSAERLKGVDSTLKIQPAKLEDSAVYLCASSLVRQGASYNEQFFGPGTRLTVL.

The CDR3 reads CSVEDPTYEQYF. CDR3 sequence (DNA): TGCAGCGTTGAAGACCCCACCTACGAGCAGTACTTC. This rearrangement joins TRBV29-1 to TRBJ2-7; D is undetermined. This CDR3 comprises 12 residues. Trimming removed 0 bases from V and 2 bases from J, with 5 bases in between. In germline, CDR1 is SQVTM, CDR2 ANQGSEA.

This clone was seen a handful of times. The junction differs from germline at one of its ends, possibly a read error. This chain uses TRBV27 with TRBJ2-7; TRBD2 matches 13 bases. The CDR3 loop spans 14 amino acids. CDR1 MNHEY and CDR2 SMNVEV come from the germline V gene (reference sequence). CDR3 bases: TGTGCCAGCAGTTTACGGACTAGCGGGGGCACCCTGGACTTC. Translating gives CASSLRTSGGTLDF.

CDR3: CASLLRATDTQYF. In DNA, the CDR3 is TGTGCCAGCCTACTGCGGGCCACAGATACGCAGTATTTT. The chain is built from TRBV2 and TRBJ2-3; D might be TRBD2 (5 bases). Germline lookup yields CDR1 SNHLY and CDR2 FYNNEI. The CDR3 has 13 amino acids. V lost 8 bases and J lost 2, with 11 bases in between.

The V and J genes are TRBV6-6 and TRBJ1-2; 8 bases are a match to TRBD1. This CDR3 region has 16 residues. The germline V gene has CDR1 MNHNY and CDR2 SVGAGI (reference sequence). Losses at the gene ends were 6 bases for V and 2 bases for J; bases not matched to a gene: 11. The CDR3 here is CASRKDSGGVNYGYTF. DNA of the CDR3: TGTGCCAGCAGAAAGGATTCAGGGGGCGTCAACTATGGCTACACCTTC.

The V call is TRBV5-1, the J call TRBJ2-5; D is perhaps TRBD2 (5 bases). V lost 4 bases to trimming and J lost 2 bases, with 18 bases between them. Looked up from germline, CDR1 is SGHRS and CDR2 is YFSETQ. This CDR3 comprises 16 residues. CDR3 sequence: CASSDGLLLPQETQYF. CDR3 nucleotide sequence: TGCGCCAGCAGCGACGGACTCCTTCTACCTCAAGAGACCCAGTACTTC.

V is TRBV28 and J is TRBJ1-1; D gene ambiguous. The CDR3 has 16 amino acids. Germline CDR1 and CDR2: MDHEN and SYDVKM. The V and J ends lost 2 bases and 0 bases respectively, with 13 bases between them. CDR3 sequence: CASSLGSGTLNTEAFF. The CDR3 DNA is TGTGCCAGCAGTTTAGGCTCGGGAACACTGAACACTGAAGCTTTCTTT.

V gene TRBV7-8 combines with J gene TRBJ1-2; D may be TRBD1 (6 bases). The CDR3 covers 15 residues. The V and J ends lost 3 bases and 7 bases respectively, with 18 bases between them. Germline V gene data show CDR1 as SGHVS and CDR2 as FQNEAQ. The CDR3 DNA sequence: TGTGCCAGCAGCTTGGTTCAGGGGCCCTTGGGTGGCTACACCTTC. Amino acids: CASSLVQGPLGGYTF.

This chain links TRBV27 with TRBJ1-1, with D tentatively TRBD1 (5 bases). The CDR3 consists of 14 residues. Trimming removed 8 bases from V and 2 bases from J, with 15 bases in between. The germline V gene has CDR1 MNHEY and CDR2 SMNVEV (reference sequence). The CDR3 DNA sequence: TGTGCCAGCCGGCAGGGAGGGGTAAACACTGAAGCTTTCTTT. It is translated as CASRQGGVNTEAFF.

The J gene is TRBJ1-1, the V gene TRBV11-2; no reliable D call. The length of the CDR3 is 15 residues. Trimming took off 0 bases at V and 5 bases at J, with 13 bases between the two ends. Germline CDR1 and CDR2: SGHAT and FQNNGV. The CDR3 region has the DNA TGTGCCAGCAGCTTAGATTTCGGAGGCAGGACTGAAGCTTTCTTT. Its translation is CASSLDFGGRTEAFF. Supplemented by reference TRBV11-2 and TRBJ1-1, the full variable domain reads EAGVAQSPRYKIIEKRQSVAFWCNPISGHATLYWYQQILGQGPKLLIQFQNNGVVDDSQLPKDRFSAERLKGVDSTLKIQPAKLEDSAVYLCASSLDFGGRTEAFFGQGTRLTVV.